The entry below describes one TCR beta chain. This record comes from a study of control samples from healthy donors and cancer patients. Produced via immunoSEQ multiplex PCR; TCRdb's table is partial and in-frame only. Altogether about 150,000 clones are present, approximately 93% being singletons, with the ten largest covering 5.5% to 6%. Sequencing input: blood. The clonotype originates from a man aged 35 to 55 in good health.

This CDR3 reads CASSYSLTGNTEAFF. Here the CDR3 DNA reads TGTGCCAGCAGTTACTCGCTGACAGGGAACACTGAAGCTTTCTTT. The rearrangement uses TRBV6-5 and TRBJ1-1; TRBD1 might be the D (6 bases). The V gene's germline CDR1 is MNHEY and CDR2 SVGAGI. Trimming left V 0 bases short and J 1 base short, with 9 bases between. The CDR3 is 15 amino acids.